The sequence of this T cell receptor (beta chain) was determined in a study of CD4 T cells in relation to SARS-CoV-2 and coronaviruses. Regarding the study as a whole: According to naive versus memory sequencing, detected responses are memory recall, not newly primed.

Turning to this clone: The antigen is unknown.

V was pared by 0 bases and J by 1 base, with 5 bases between. The CDR3 totals 14 residues. Germline assignment: CDR1 MRHNA and CDR2 SNTAGT. The method was immunoSEQ multiplex PCR; TCRdb's version includes in-frame clones alone and lacks a portion of them. The top ten hold about a fifth of the sample, which has about 36,000 clones, approximately 80% seen once. What was sequenced was memory CD4+ T cells from PBMCs, cultured in vitro. The TCR was taken from an adult with COVID-19. The chain links TRBV6-4 to TRBJ2-3; D gene unclear. The CDR3 nucleotides are TGTGCCAGCAGTGACTCGACGGGCACAGATACGCAGTATTTT. Residues: CASSDSTGTDTQYF.